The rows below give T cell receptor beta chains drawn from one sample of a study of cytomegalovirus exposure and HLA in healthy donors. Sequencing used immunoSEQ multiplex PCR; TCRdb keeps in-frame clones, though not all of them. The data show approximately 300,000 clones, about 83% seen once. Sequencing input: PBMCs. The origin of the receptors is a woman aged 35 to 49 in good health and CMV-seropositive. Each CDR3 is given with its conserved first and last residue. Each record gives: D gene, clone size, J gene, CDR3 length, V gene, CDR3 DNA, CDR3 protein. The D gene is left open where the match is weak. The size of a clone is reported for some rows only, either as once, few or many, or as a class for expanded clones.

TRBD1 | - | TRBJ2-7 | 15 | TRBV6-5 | TGTGCCAGCAGCCAATCCGGGACAGGGGTCTACGAGCAGTACTTC | CASSQSGTGVYEQYF
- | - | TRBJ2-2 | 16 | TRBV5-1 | TGCGCCAGCAGCTCCGCAGGTTTCGCGAACACCGGGGAGCTGTTTTTT | CASSSAGFANTGELFF
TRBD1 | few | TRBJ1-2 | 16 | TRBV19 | TGTGCCAGTAGTATAGGGGGAGGACAGGGGAACTATGGCTACACCTTC | CASSIGGGQGNYGYTF
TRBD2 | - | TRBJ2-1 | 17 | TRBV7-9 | TGTGCCAGCAGCTTAGCGGGGATAGCGGGCTTCTACAATGAGCAGTTCTTC | CASSLAGIAGFYNEQFF
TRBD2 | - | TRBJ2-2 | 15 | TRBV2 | TGTGCCAGCCTTAAGGGGCTAGCGGGACCCGGGGAGCTGTTTTTT | CASLKGLAGPGELFF
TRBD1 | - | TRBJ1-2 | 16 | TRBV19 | TGTGCCAGTTCCCAAAGACAGGGAGGTACTTCGAATGGCTACACCTTC | CASSQRQGGTSNGYTF
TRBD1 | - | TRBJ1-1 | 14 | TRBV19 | TGTGCCAGTACGAACACAGGGGGCCGCACTGAAGCTTTCTTT | CASTNTGGRTEAFF
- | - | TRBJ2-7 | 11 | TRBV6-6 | TGTGCCAGCAGTTACTCGGAGGGGCAGTACTTC | CASSYSEGQYF
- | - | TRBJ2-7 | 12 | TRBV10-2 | TGCGCCAGCAGTGGCAGTAGCTACGAGCAGTACTTC | CASSGSSYEQYF
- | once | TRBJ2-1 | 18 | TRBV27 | TGTGCCAGCAGTTTATACCCCCGGGGTGGGAGTCCCTACAATGAGCAGTTCTTC | CASSLYPRGGSPYNEQFF
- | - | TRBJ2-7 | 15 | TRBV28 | TGTGCCAGCAGTTTATACAGGCCCAGGTCCTACGAGCAGTACTTC | CASSLYRPRSYEQYF
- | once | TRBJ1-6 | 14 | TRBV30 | TGTGCCTGGAGTAGAACAACCGTCGATTCACCCCTCCACTTT | CAWSRTTVDSPLHF
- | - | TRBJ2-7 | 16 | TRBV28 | TGTGCCAGCGGGTCCTTAGGGACACTATTCTCCTACGAGCAGCACTTC | CASGSLGTLFSYEQHF
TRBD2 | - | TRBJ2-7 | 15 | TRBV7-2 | TGTGCCAGCAGCTCCCCCCAACTAGCGGGAGGAGAGCAGTACTTC | CASSSPQLAGGEQYF
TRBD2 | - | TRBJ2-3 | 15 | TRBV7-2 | TGTGCCAGCAGCACAATAGCGGGAGGATGGGATACGCAGTATTTT | CASSTIAGGWDTQYF